Ten or more counts support the clone carrying this TCR beta chain. Its cognate antigen is unknown. TCRdb re-called the RT-PCR reads through MiXCR, storing one row per CDR3 protein. Among about 500,000 distinct CDR3 sequences listed, approximately 15% were seen once. This sample was included in a study of response to subunit inactivated influenza vaccine. Findings of the study overall: The authors suggested that every seasonal influenza vaccination recruits few new T cells.

The specimen comprised CD4+ T cells sorted from PBMCs, sampled less than 30 months after vaccination. This TCR derives from a man aged 50 to 69 who received an inactivated influenza vaccine.

CDR3: CASSLAGQNNYGYTF. CDR3 in DNA: TGTGCCAGCAGTTTAGCAGGACAGAATAACTATGGCTACACCTTC. The chain couples TRBV27 to TRBJ1-2; maybe TRBD1 (6 bases). CDR1 and CDR2 (germline): MNHEY, SMNVEV (reference sequence). This CDR3 has 15 residues. The V gene lost 2 bases and the J gene lost 1 base, with 11 bases spanning the gap.